The present T cell receptor beta chain was sequenced within a study of T-cell reconstitution after alpha-beta-depleted transplantation in children. Study-level results: One year after transplant, T-cell counts and diversity came mostly from newly produced T cells.

This CDR3 has 16 amino acids. Germline CDR1 DFQATT, CDR2 SNEGSKA (reference sequence). This clonotype was picked up a small number of times. Antigen specificity is unknown. The germline gene is not matched at one end of the junction; a read error may be the cause. TCRbeta library construction was performed incorporating unique molecular identifiers. Via MiXCR, TCRdb re-called the PCR reads, giving one row per CDR3 protein. The sample consists of about 300,000 distinct CDR3 sequences, roughly a tenth of them appearing once. The TCR comes from a boy under two years old with acute myeloid leukemia, due to receive a stem cell transplant. This chain links TRBV20-1 with TRBJ2-1; unclear D gene. The specimen was PBMCs, collected before TCRalphabeta/CD19-depleted stem cell transplant. The CDR3 spells CCARDWADSSYNEQFF. The DNA of the CDR3 is TGCTGTGCTAGAGATTGGGCTGATAGCTCCTACAATGAGCAGTTCTTC.